The TCR beta chain under discussion was sequenced for a study of control samples from healthy donors and cancer patients. The length of the CDR3 is 16 residues. V was pared by 4 bases and J by 1 base, with 7 bases of the junction left unmatched. Germline CDR1 LNHDA, CDR2 SQIVND (reference sequence). This clone was counted between two and nine times. The table came from immunoSEQ multiplex PCR; TCRdb's copy has only in-frame clones and leaves some out. The repertoire holds about 73,000 clones, with roughly nine tenths as singletons. Sample: blood. The receptor was isolated from a woman between 50 and 59 years old in good health. This rearrangement joins TRBV19 to TRBJ2-3, with TRBD2 matching over 8 bases. The CDR3 sequence is CASSTSSGWGTDTQYF. In nucleotides, the CDR3 is TGTGCCAGTAGTACCTCTAGCGGGTGGGGCACAGATACGCAGTATTTT.